This entry describes one T cell receptor beta chain. Its antigen is as yet unknown. The record originates from a study of post-analysis software for immune sequencing data. Across the whole study: Courses of disease covered relapsing-remitting, secondary progressive and progressive-relapsing multiple sclerosis. Notes on the study in general: With TRBV5-6, TRBV5-1 and TRBV20-1 included, 4 to 6 TRBV segments were more frequent in patients than in controls.

Presence of unique molecular identifiers characterized the TCR beta cDNA libraries. Starting from roughly 1 to 10 million T cells, the study yielded roughly 0.5 million cDNA molecules. From the PCR reads, TCRdb called clonotypes with MiXCR, one entry per CDR3 protein. The sample yields about 430,000 distinct CDR3 sequences, about 40% seen once. The CDR3 loop spans 14 amino acids. CDR1 and CDR2 (germline): LGHNA, YNFKEQ. Trimming stripped 4 bases from V and 2 bases from J, with 12 bases between. This clonotype was obtained from a girl aged 2-9 years with multiple sclerosis. The chain carries TRBV4-2 and TRBJ2-7, with D possibly being TRBD1 or TRBD2 (5 bases each). The sequenced sample was blood. The CDR3 is CASSLGDGTYEQYF. DNA for the CDR3: TGTGCCAGCAGCCTGGGGGACGGAACCTACGAGCAGTACTTC.